Shown below are 19 T cell receptor beta chains from a single sample sequenced in a study of siplizumab effects on memory and regulatory T cells. Sequencing was performed with immunoSEQ multiplex PCR; in TCRdb, only in-frame clones are kept and a portion is missing. Of some 65,000 clones listed, 88% were seen once; the top ten hold 1.5% to 2%. Sequencing was carried out using Tregs sorted from blood. All receptors derive from a human donor in good health.

The rearrangement links TRBV2 to TRBJ1-6; TRBD1 aligns across 7 bases. After removal of 3 bases from V and 6 bases from J, the junction contained 5 bases not matched to a gene. The CDR3 length is 15 residues. Per the germline V gene, CDR1 is SNHLY and CDR2 is FYNNEI. CDR3 DNA: TGTGCCAGCAGTGACCGACAGGGCCGTAATTCACCCCTCCACTTT. The encoded protein is CASSDRQGRNSPLHF.

The chain has TRBV19 and TRBJ2-7; TRBD1 might be the D (6 bases). Germline V gene sequence: CDR1 LNHDA, CDR2 SQIVND (reference sequence). CDR3 length: 18 amino acids. V lost 4 bases and J 9 bases, leaving 31 bases between the germline ends. CDR3 coding DNA: TGTGCCAGTAGTACAATTGGTACAGGGTTGCCTTCTCCTACGAGGCAGTACTTC. Residues: CASSTIGTGLPSPTRQYF.

The gene calls are TRBV5-1 and TRBJ1-2; 9 bases are a match to TRBD1. V dropped 0 bases and J dropped 5; count of bases not matched to a gene: 2. Germline loops: CDR1 SGHRS, CDR2 YFSETQ. CDR3 length: 14 residues. The CDR3 nucleotides are TGCGCCAGCAGCTTGGCGACAGGGGGATATGGCTACACCTTC. It translates to CASSLATGGYGYTF.

CDR3 sequence (DNA): TGCGCCAGCAGCTTGCGCTCCGGGAGGCTATACGAGCAGTACTTC. Its translation: CASSLRSGRLYEQYF. The chain links TRBV5-1 to TRBJ2-7, with 7 bases lining up with TRBD2. CDR3 length: 15 amino acids. The V gene's germline CDR1 is SGHRS and CDR2 YFSETQ. Trimming at V came to 1 base and at J to 4 bases, leaving 8 bases not matched to a gene.

V gene TRBV6-1 combines with J gene TRBJ1-3, with D possibly matching TRBD1 (6 bases). V gave up 7 bases and J gave up 0 bases, with 13 bases separating them. The CDR3 loop spans 15 amino acids. CDR1 is MNHNS, CDR2 SASEGT, per germline. The CDR3 here is CASTIGGNSGNTIYF. CDR3 nucleotide sequence: TGTGCCAGCACAATAGGGGGGAACTCTGGAAACACCATATATTTT.

V gene TRBV28 combines with J gene TRBJ2-2; 7 nucleotides align to TRBD1. CDR3 length equals 16 residues. CDR1 and CDR2 from the germline V gene are MDHEN and SYDVKM. V was pared by 6 bases and J by 7 bases, with 14 bases of the junction left unmatched. The CDR3 loop is CASSYFRGLVDGELFF. The CDR3 bases are TGTGCCAGCAGCTACTTCAGGGGGTTGGTGGACGGGGAGCTGTTTTTT.

In its sample, this clone was seen a few times. The chain couples TRBV9 to TRBJ1-2, with TRBD1 matching over 10 bases. Germline V CDR1 and CDR2: SGDLS, YYNGEE. V lost 3 bases to trimming and J lost 4 bases; unmatched junction nucleotides: 6. The CDR3 is 15 residues long. The DNA of the CDR3 is TGTGCCAGCAGCGATCGACAGGGGGCCTCCTATGGCTACACCTTC. Translated, it gives CASSDRQGASYGYTF.

This chain uses TRBV7-2 with TRBJ2-7; 8 positions match TRBD2. The CDR3 loop spans 14 amino acids. V lost 2 bases and J lost 4; bases outside the gene matches: 4. CDR1 and CDR2 (germline): SGHTA, FQGNSA. The CDR3 bases are TGTGCCAGCAGCTTAAGCGGGAGAGCGTACGAGCAGTACTTC. Amino acid sequence: CASSLSGRAYEQYF.

V usage is TRBV30 and J usage is TRBJ2-7; 8 bases agree with TRBD2. This CDR3 has 15 amino acids. Per germline, CDR1 GTSNPN and CDR2 SVGIG (reference sequence). V shed 5 bases and J 4 bases; nucleotides not matched to a gene: 13. The CDR3 DNA reads as TGTGCCTGGGCAGCGATGTCTAGCGGGTGGTACGAGCAGTACTTC. This sequence encodes CAWAAMSSGWYEQYF.

The DNA of the CDR3 is TGTGCCAGCAGCTTGACTAGCTCACGGGCGAATGAGCAGTTCTTC. Its translation: CASSLTSSRANEQFF. The V call is TRBV7-3, the J call TRBJ2-1, with 7 nucleotides matching TRBD2. V shed 3 bases, J shed 7 bases, and the junction held 9 bases outside the gene matches. The CDR3 runs to 15 residues. Germline V gene lookup returns CDR1 SGHTA and CDR2 FQGTGA. The full variable domain, completed using reference TRBV7-3 and TRBJ2-1, is GAGVSQTPSNKVTEKGKYVELRCDPISGHTALYWYRQSLGQGPEFLIYFQGTGAADDSGLPNDRFFAVRPEGSVSTLKIQRTERGDSAVYLCASSLTSSRANEQFFGPGTRLTVL.

This rearrangement joins TRBV7-9 to TRBJ2-4, with D maybe TRBD2 (5 bases). Germline CDR1 SEHNR, CDR2 FQNEAQ (reference sequence). Trimming left V 5 bases short and J 0 bases short, with 8 bases between. CDR3 length equals 14 residues. CDR3 residues: CASSRELAKNIQYF. CDR3 nucleotide sequence: TGTGCCAGCAGCCGGGAACTAGCCAAAAACATTCAGTACTTC.

The V and J genes are TRBV6-5 and TRBJ1-3; D not resolved. The germline V and J ends were trimmed by 6 bases and 1 base, with 7 bases remaining between them. The CDR3 spans 13 residues. Germline V gene data show CDR1 as MNHEY and CDR2 as SVGAGI. CDR3 region: CASRDLSGNTIYF. DNA of the CDR3: TGTGCCAGCAGGGACCTTTCTGGAAACACCATATATTTT.

This clone was picked up one time. The J gene is TRBJ1-2, the V gene TRBV30; maybe TRBD1 (5 bases). V was pared by 5 bases and J by 5 bases, with 21 bases between. Germline CDR1 and CDR2: GTSNPN and SVGIG (reference sequence). The CDR3 has 15 amino acids. CDR3 protein: CAWFLRGDAGYGYTF. As DNA, the CDR3 is TGTGCCTGGTTTTTAAGGGGCGACGCCGGGTATGGCTACACCTTC. Supplemented by reference TRBV30 and TRBJ1-2, the full variable domain reads SQTIHQWPATLVQPVGSPLSLECTVEGTSNPNLYWYRQAAGRGLQLLFYSVGIGQISSEVPQNLSASRPQDRQFILSSKKLLLSDSGFYLCAWFLRGDAGYGYTFGSGTRLTVV.

The chain couples TRBV5-4 to TRBJ2-1, with 9 bases that match TRBD2. J lost 2 bases, V lost 5 bases, and 5 bases had no gene match. The CDR3 consists of 15 residues. Germline lookup yields CDR1 SGHNT and CDR2 YYREEE (reference sequence). The CDR3 here is CASRLAGDPYNEQFF. The CDR3 nucleotides are TGTGCCAGCAGATTAGCGGGAGACCCCTACAATGAGCAGTTCTTC.

V gene TRBV9 combines with J gene TRBJ2-1; 10 bases are shared with TRBD2. This CDR3 has 18 residues. Germline CDR1 SGDLS, CDR2 YYNGEE. Losses at the gene ends were 1 base for V and 6 bases for J; bases not matched to a gene: 13. Here the CDR3 DNA reads TGTGCCAGCAGCGTATCGAAGCCAGCGGGAGGGCCGAGCAATGAGCAGTTCTTC. Translation: CASSVSKPAGGPSNEQFF.

The rearrangement uses TRBV9 and TRBJ2-7; 8 positions match TRBD1. Germline loops: CDR1 SGDLS, CDR2 YYNGEE. CDR3 length: 16 amino acids. Trimming at V came to 4 bases and at J to 3 bases, leaving 12 bases not matched to a gene. In DNA, the CDR3 is TGTGCCAGCAGCCGCCCTCAGGGGGCTTTAATCTACGAGCAGTACTTC. Translated: CASSRPQGALIYEQYF.

A remark on this clone: Relative to the germline gene, one junction end is altered; a read error may explain this. The chain combines TRBV20-1 with TRBJ1-2; D may be TRBD1 (5 bases). The CDR3 loop spans 11 amino acids. Germline values: CDR1 DFQATT, CDR2 SNEGSKA (reference sequence). Here the CDR3 DNA reads TGCAGTGCTAGCCACGCGGGGCTCCCCTACTTC. This sequence encodes CSASHAGLPYF.

This clone was seen once. The V and J genes are TRBV30 and TRBJ2-7; D unresolved. This CDR3 has 14 amino acids. In germline, CDR1 is GTSNPN, CDR2 SVGIG (reference sequence). With 1 base removed from V and 2 bases from J, the gap between germline ends came to 12 bases. The CDR3 DNA sequence: TGTGCCTGGAGTGGGGGATGGGCAACCTACGAGCAGTACTTC. It yields the protein CAWSGGWATYEQYF.

This clone was found once. V is TRBV18 and J is TRBJ2-5, with D perhaps matching TRBD2 (6 bases). This CDR3 comprises 16 residues. The ends were cut back, 3 bases at V and 3 bases at J, with 17 bases in the middle. Germline-derived CDR1 and CDR2 are KGHSH and LQKENI. The CDR3 region is CASSPTRLGGKETQYF. DNA of the CDR3: TGTGCCAGCTCACCTACACGTCTGGGAGGAAAAGAGACCCAGTACTTC. Full variable domain (outside the CDR3, taken from reference TRBV18 and TRBJ2-5): NAGVMQNPRHLVRRRGQEARLRCSPMKGHSHVYWYRQLPEEGLKFMVYLQKENIIDESGMPKERFSAEFPKEGPSILRIQQVVRGDSAAYFCASSPTRLGGKETQYFGPGTRLLVL.